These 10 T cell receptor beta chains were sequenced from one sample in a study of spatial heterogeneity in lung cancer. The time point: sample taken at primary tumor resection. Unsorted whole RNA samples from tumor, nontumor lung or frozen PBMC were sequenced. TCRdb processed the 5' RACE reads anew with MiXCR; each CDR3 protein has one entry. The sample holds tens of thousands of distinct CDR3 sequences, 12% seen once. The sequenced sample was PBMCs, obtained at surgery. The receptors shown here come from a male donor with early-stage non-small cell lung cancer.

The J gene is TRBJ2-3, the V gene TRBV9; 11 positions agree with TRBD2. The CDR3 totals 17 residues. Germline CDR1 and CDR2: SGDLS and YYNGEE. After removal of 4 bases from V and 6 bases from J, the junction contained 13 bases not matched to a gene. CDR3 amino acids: CASSLERLAGSSDTQYF. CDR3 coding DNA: TGTGCCAGCAGCCTTGAAAGACTAGCGGGGAGCTCTGATACGCAGTATTTT.

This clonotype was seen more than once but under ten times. CDR3 amino acids: CASSYTRTDSYEQYF. As DNA, the CDR3 is TGTGCCAGCAGTTACACACGGACGGACTCCTACGAGCAGTACTTC. V usage is TRBV6-2 or TRBV6-3 and J usage is TRBJ2-7; D is undetermined. The germline gives CDR1 MNHEY, CDR2 SVGEGT. The CDR3 consists of 15 residues. The V and J ends lost 2 bases and 0 bases respectively, with 11 bases between them.

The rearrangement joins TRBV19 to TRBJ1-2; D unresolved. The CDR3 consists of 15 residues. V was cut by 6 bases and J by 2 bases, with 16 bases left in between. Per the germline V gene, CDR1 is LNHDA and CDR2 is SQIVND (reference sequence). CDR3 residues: CASSPSSGRNYGYTF. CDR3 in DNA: TGTGCCAGTAGCCCTAGTTCCGGGCGCAACTATGGCTACACCTTC.

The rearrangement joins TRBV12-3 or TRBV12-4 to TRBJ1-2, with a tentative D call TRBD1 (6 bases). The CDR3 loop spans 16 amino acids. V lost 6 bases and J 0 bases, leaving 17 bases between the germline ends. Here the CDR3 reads CASSPRRGPTNYGYTF. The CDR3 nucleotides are TGTGCCAGCAGCCCCCGCCGGGGGCCAACTAACTATGGCTACACCTTC.

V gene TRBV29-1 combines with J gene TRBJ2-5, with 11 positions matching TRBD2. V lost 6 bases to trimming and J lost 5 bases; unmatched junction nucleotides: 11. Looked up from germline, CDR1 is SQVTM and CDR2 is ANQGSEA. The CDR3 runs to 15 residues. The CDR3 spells CSVLGTSGLMETQYF. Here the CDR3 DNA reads TGCAGCGTCCTCGGGACTAGCGGATTAATGGAGACCCAGTACTTC.

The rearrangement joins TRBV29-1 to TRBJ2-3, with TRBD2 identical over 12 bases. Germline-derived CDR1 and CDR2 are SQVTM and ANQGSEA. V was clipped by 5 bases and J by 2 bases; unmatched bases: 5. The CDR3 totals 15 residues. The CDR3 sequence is CSVIGLAGHTDTQYF. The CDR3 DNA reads TGCAGCGTTATCGGACTAGCGGGGCACACAGATACGCAGTATTTT.

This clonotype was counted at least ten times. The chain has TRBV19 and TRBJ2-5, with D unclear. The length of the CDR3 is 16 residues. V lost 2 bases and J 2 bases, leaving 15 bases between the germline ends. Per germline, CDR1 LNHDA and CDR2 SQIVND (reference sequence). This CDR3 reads CASSILRPGRQETQYF. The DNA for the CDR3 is TGTGCCAGTAGTATACTCAGACCCGGCAGGCAAGAGACCCAGTACTTC.

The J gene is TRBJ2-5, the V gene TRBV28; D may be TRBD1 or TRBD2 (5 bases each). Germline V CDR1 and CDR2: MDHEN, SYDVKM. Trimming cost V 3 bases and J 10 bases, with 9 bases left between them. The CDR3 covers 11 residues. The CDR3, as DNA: TGTGCCAGCAGTTTGCCGGGACGCCAGTACTTC. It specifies CASSLPGRQYF.

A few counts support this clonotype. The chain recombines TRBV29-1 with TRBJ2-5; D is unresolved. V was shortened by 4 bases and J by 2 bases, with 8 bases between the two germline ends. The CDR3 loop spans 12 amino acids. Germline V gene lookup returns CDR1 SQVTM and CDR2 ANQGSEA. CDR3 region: CSVARNQETQYF. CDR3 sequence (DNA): TGCAGCGTTGCCCGGAATCAAGAGACCCAGTACTTC.

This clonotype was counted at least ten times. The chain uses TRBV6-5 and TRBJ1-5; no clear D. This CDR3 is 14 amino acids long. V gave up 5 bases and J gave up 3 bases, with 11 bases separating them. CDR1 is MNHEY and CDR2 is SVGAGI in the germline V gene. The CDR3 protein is CASSKNRNNQPQHF. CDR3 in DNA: TGTGCCAGCAGTAAAAACAGAAACAATCAGCCCCAGCATTTT.